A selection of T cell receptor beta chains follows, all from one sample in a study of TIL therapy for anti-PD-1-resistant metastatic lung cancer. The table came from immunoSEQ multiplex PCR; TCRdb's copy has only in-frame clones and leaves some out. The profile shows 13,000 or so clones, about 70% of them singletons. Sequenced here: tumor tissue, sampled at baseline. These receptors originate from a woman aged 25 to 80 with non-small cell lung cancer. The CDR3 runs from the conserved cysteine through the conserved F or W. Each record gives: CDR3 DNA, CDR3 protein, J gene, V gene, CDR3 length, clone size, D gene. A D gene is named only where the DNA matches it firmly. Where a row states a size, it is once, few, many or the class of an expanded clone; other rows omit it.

cdr3_nt: TGCGCCAGCAGCGAGGGGGGCCACACCGGGGAGCTGTTTTTT; cdr3_aa: CASSEGGHTGELFF; j_call: TRBJ2-2; v_call: TRBV5-1; cdr3_length: 14; clone_size: NA; d_call: NA
cdr3_nt: TGTGCCAGCAGTGGACAGGGGGCGGGCTACACCTTC; cdr3_aa: CASSGQGAGYTF; j_call: TRBJ1-2; v_call: TRBV6-6; cdr3_length: 12; clone_size: NA; d_call: TRBD1
cdr3_nt: TGCAGTGCGGCCAGCATGGAGGCCCAGCATTTT; cdr3_aa: CSAASMEAQHF; j_call: TRBJ1-5; v_call: TRBV20-1; cdr3_length: 11; clone_size: NA; d_call: NA
cdr3_nt: TGTGCCAGCAGTTTTCCCCTACAGGGCCAACAAAATCAGCCCCAGCATTTT; cdr3_aa: CASSFPLQGQQNQPQHF; j_call: TRBJ1-5; v_call: TRBV6-4; cdr3_length: 17; clone_size: NA; d_call: NA
cdr3_nt: TGTGCCAGCAGCTTAGGCCGTGGACAGGGAAGGGATGGCTACACCTTC; cdr3_aa: CASSLGRGQGRDGYTF; j_call: TRBJ1-2; v_call: TRBV7-9; cdr3_length: 16; clone_size: NA; d_call: TRBD1
cdr3_nt: TGTGCCAGCAGCTTAGAGACCGGGCCCCTCCACTTT; cdr3_aa: CASSLETGPLHF; j_call: TRBJ1-6; v_call: TRBV7-9; cdr3_length: 12; clone_size: NA; d_call: NA
cdr3_nt: TGTGCCAGCAGGGGGGGCAGGGCCTCAAATCAGCCCCAGCATTTT; cdr3_aa: CASRGGRASNQPQHF; j_call: TRBJ1-5; v_call: TRBV6-5; cdr3_length: 15; clone_size: NA; d_call: NA
cdr3_nt: TGTGCCAGCAGCTTGGGCGGGAGGAACACCGGGGAGCTGTTTTTT; cdr3_aa: CASSLGGRNTGELFF; j_call: TRBJ2-2; v_call: TRBV5-5; cdr3_length: 15; clone_size: NA; d_call: TRBD2
cdr3_nt: TGTGCCAGTAATCTGGGGACAGGTGAAATCTATGGCTACACCTTC; cdr3_aa: CASNLGTGEIYGYTF; j_call: TRBJ1-2; v_call: TRBV19; cdr3_length: 15; clone_size: medium-sized; d_call: TRBD1
cdr3_nt: TGTGCCAGCAGTCCCCGGGACAGGGCTACCTATGGCTACACCTTC; cdr3_aa: CASSPRDRATYGYTF; j_call: TRBJ1-2; v_call: TRBV28; cdr3_length: 15; clone_size: NA; d_call: TRBD1
cdr3_nt: TGTGCCAGCAGCGTAGATGGGACAGGGGATCAGCCCCAGCATTTT; cdr3_aa: CASSVDGTGDQPQHF; j_call: TRBJ1-5; v_call: TRBV9; cdr3_length: 15; clone_size: NA; d_call: TRBD1
cdr3_nt: TGTGCCAGCAGTACGACCGGGGAGCTGTTTTTT; cdr3_aa: CASSTTGELFF; j_call: TRBJ2-2; v_call: TRBV6-6; cdr3_length: 11; clone_size: NA; d_call: NA
cdr3_nt: TGCGCCAGCAGTGAAGAGGCAGGGAAGGCGGAAAAACTGTTTTTT; cdr3_aa: CASSEEAGKAEKLFF; j_call: TRBJ1-4; v_call: TRBV10-1; cdr3_length: 15; clone_size: few; d_call: NA
cdr3_nt: TGTGCCAGCAGTGAGCTAGTTGGGACCGGCTACACCTTC; cdr3_aa: CASSELVGTGYTF; j_call: TRBJ1-2; v_call: TRBV2; cdr3_length: 13; clone_size: NA; d_call: NA
cdr3_nt: TGTGCCAGCAGCCAAGATCACGGGACAGGGCGGAACATTCAGTACTTC; cdr3_aa: CASSQDHGTGRNIQYF; j_call: TRBJ2-4; v_call: TRBV4-2; cdr3_length: 16; clone_size: NA; d_call: TRBD1
cdr3_nt: TGTGCCAGCAGCCCTTTAAGGACAGGGGGCACTGAAGCTTTCTTT; cdr3_aa: CASSPLRTGGTEAFF; j_call: TRBJ1-1; v_call: TRBV14; cdr3_length: 15; clone_size: NA; d_call: TRBD1
cdr3_nt: TGTGCCAGCAGCCAAGGGTGGACAGGGAGGGACACTGAAGCTTTCTTT; cdr3_aa: CASSQGWTGRDTEAFF; j_call: TRBJ1-1; v_call: TRBV4-2; cdr3_length: 16; clone_size: once; d_call: TRBD1
cdr3_nt: TGTGCCAGTAGTTCTCTAGGGTCTTTCCCATTCACGAACACCGGGGAGCTGTTTTTT; cdr3_aa: CASSSLGSFPFTNTGELFF; j_call: TRBJ2-2; v_call: TRBV19; cdr3_length: 19; clone_size: NA; d_call: NA
cdr3_nt: TGTGCCAGCAGTTACTCGAGGTTCGGAAACACCATATATTTT; cdr3_aa: CASSYSRFGNTIYF; j_call: TRBJ1-3; v_call: TRBV6-5; cdr3_length: 14; clone_size: NA; d_call: NA
cdr3_nt: TGTGCCAGCAGCCGGGGGGGAACCCAGTACTTC; cdr3_aa: CASSRGGTQYF; j_call: TRBJ2-5; v_call: TRBV11-2; cdr3_length: 11; clone_size: NA; d_call: TRBD2
cdr3_nt: TGCGCCAGCAGCCAAGCGGCGCCTAGCGGGATCACAGATACGCAGTATTTT; cdr3_aa: CASSQAAPSGITDTQYF; j_call: TRBJ2-3; v_call: TRBV4-1; cdr3_length: 17; clone_size: NA; d_call: TRBD2
cdr3_nt: TGTGCCAGCAGCTCCTCCCCGGCCGGCTACCGTAATGGGGGTGAGCAGTTCTTC; cdr3_aa: CASSSSPAGYRNGGEQFF; j_call: TRBJ2-1; v_call: TRBV7-3; cdr3_length: 18; clone_size: NA; d_call: NA
cdr3_nt: TGTGCCAGCAGCCCCGGGACAGGGGGTTATGAAAAACTGTTTTTT; cdr3_aa: CASSPGTGGYEKLFF; j_call: TRBJ1-4; v_call: TRBV5-4; cdr3_length: 15; clone_size: NA; d_call: TRBD1
cdr3_nt: TGTGCCAGCAGCTTATCGGAAGGACAGCCCCAGCATTTT; cdr3_aa: CASSLSEGQPQHF; j_call: TRBJ1-5; v_call: TRBV11-1; cdr3_length: 13; clone_size: NA; d_call: NA
cdr3_nt: TGTGCCACCAGCAGATTTGCATGGGATAACACTGAAGCTTTCTTT; cdr3_aa: CATSRFAWDNTEAFF; j_call: TRBJ1-1; v_call: TRBV15; cdr3_length: 15; clone_size: NA; d_call: NA
cdr3_nt: TGTGCCAGCAGCTTAGCGCTGGGGGGCGAAAGAAACACCATATATTTT; cdr3_aa: CASSLALGGERNTIYF; j_call: TRBJ1-3; v_call: TRBV7-2; cdr3_length: 16; clone_size: NA; d_call: NA
cdr3_nt: TGTGCCAGCAGAGGGACTGAACATTCACCCCTCCACTTT; cdr3_aa: CASRGTEHSPLHF; j_call: TRBJ1-6; v_call: TRBV6-1; cdr3_length: 13; clone_size: few; d_call: NA
cdr3_nt: TGCGCCAGCAGCCGCCAAAATCTTTTAGGGACAGGGGCAGGTTGGAGCACCTACGAGCAGTACTTC; cdr3_aa: CASSRQNLLGTGAGWSTYEQYF; j_call: TRBJ2-7; v_call: TRBV4-3; cdr3_length: 22; clone_size: few; d_call: TRBD1
cdr3_nt: TGTGCCAGTAGTGACGACGGACAGGGTGGCTACACCTTC; cdr3_aa: CASSDDGQGGYTF; j_call: TRBJ1-2; v_call: TRBV19; cdr3_length: 13; clone_size: few; d_call: TRBD1
cdr3_nt: TGTGCCAGCAGCTTGTTTGGAGGGACTAATTCACCCCTCCACTTT; cdr3_aa: CASSLFGGTNSPLHF; j_call: TRBJ1-6; v_call: TRBV7-2; cdr3_length: 15; clone_size: few; d_call: NA
cdr3_nt: TGTGCCAGCAGTTACCAAGGTGACTATGGCTACACCTTC; cdr3_aa: CASSYQGDYGYTF; j_call: TRBJ1-2; v_call: TRBV28; cdr3_length: 13; clone_size: NA; d_call: NA
cdr3_nt: TGTGCCAGCACCAGGAGCGGGACAGGGGGTGGCCGTACGCAGTATTTT; cdr3_aa: CASTRSGTGGGRTQYF; j_call: TRBJ2-3; v_call: TRBV2; cdr3_length: 16; clone_size: NA; d_call: TRBD1